One sample yielded the 25 T cell receptor beta chains listed below, sequenced in a study of glioma-infiltrating T cells. Amplification of TCR alpha and beta CDR3 regions from RNA used iRepertoire nested multiplex PCR. A single record per CDR3 protein comes from TCRdb applying MiXCR to the multiplex PCR reads. The data hold 170,000 or so distinct CDR3 sequences, with about 46% observed a single time. Sequencing was carried out using glioma tissue, nonneoplastic brain tissue, or PBMCs (not recorded which). All receptors derive from a human donor with low-grade glioma or glioblastoma, undergoing nonglioma brain surgery, or in good health (not recorded which).

This chain links TRBV7-9 with TRBJ2-1; 10 bases are a match to TRBD2. Germline assignment: CDR1 SEHNR and CDR2 FQNEAQ (reference sequence). J was trimmed by 7 bases and V by 8 bases; bases with no gene match: 14. The CDR3 contains 16 residues. The CDR3 DNA reads TGTGCCAGCTTGGATAGCGGGAGGATATTGGGGAATGAGCAGTTCTTC. This sequence encodes CASLDSGRILGNEQFF.

Comments on this clonotype: Compared with germline, one end of the junction differs, possibly owing to a read error. The genes are TRBV19 and TRBJ2-3, with D perhaps assigned TRBD1 or TRBD2 (5 bases each). Germline V gives CDR1 LNHDA, CDR2 SQIVND (reference sequence). This CDR3 contains 13 residues. For the CDR3, the DNA is TGTGCAAGTAGAGGACGGGGCTCAGATACGCAGTATTTT. This sequence encodes CASRGRGSDTQYF.

This clonotype was observed at least ten times. The chain joins TRBV6-1 to TRBJ2-5; no clear D gene. Germline lookup yields CDR1 MNHNS and CDR2 SASEGT. The CDR3 has 15 amino acids. Deletions cut 1 base from V and 2 bases from J, with 11 bases between. The CDR3 nucleotides read TGTGCCAGCAGTGAAGTCCTGGGCCGTCAAGAGACCCAGTACTTC. Residues: CASSEVLGRQETQYF.

Note on this clonotype: A read error may explain this, as a much larger clone is one base away. The genes are TRBV4-1 and TRBJ2-4; TRBD2 is a possible D gene (7 bases). There are 13 residues in the CDR3. CDR1 and CDR2 from the germline V gene are MGHRA and YSYEKL. CDR3 bases: TGCGCCAGCAGCCAAGCGCCGTGGGGGGGGCCAAGGTTC. Residues: CASSQAPWGGPRF.

This clonotype has a count of ten or more. The rearrangement uses TRBV15 and TRBJ2-1; 11 nucleotides align to TRBD1. The length of the CDR3 is 17 residues. Trimming cost V 0 bases and J 8 bases; bases outside gene matches: 9. CDR1 and CDR2 from the germline V gene are LNHNV and YYDKDF (reference sequence). CDR3 nucleotide sequence: TGTGCCACCAGCAGAGATCCCCCGGGACAGGGGGTAGATGAGCAGTTCTTC. Its protein is CATSRDPPGQGVDEQFF.

V is TRBV30 and J is TRBJ2-1, with a weak D call TRBD2 (5 bases). The CDR3 is 11 amino acids. Between the trimmed V and J ends, which lost 4 bases and 5 bases, there was a span of 6 bases. Germline V gene data show CDR1 as GTSNPN and CDR2 as SVGIG (reference sequence). The CDR3 sequence: CAWNSDNEQFF. In DNA form, the CDR3 reads TGTGCCTGGAATAGCGACAATGAGCAGTTCTTC.

This chain uses TRBV7-3 with TRBJ1-5; D is unclear. This CDR3 contains 13 residues. V gave up 0 bases and J gave up 5 bases, with 5 bases separating them. Germline CDR1 is SGHTA and CDR2 is FQGTGA. CDR3 nucleotide sequence: TGTGCCAGCAGCTTAACCGTAGATCAGCCCCAGCATTTT. It is translated as CASSLTVDQPQHF. The variable domain in full, with the rest retrieved from reference TRBV7-3 and TRBJ1-5, is GAGVSQTPSNKVTEKGKYVELRCDPISGHTALYWYRQSLGQGPEFLIYFQGTGAADDSGLPNDRFFAVRPEGSVSTLKIQRTERGDSAVYLCASSLTVDQPQHFGDGTRLSIL.

The table lists this clonotype with many counts. The chain uses TRBV20-1 and TRBJ2-7, with D unresolved. The CDR3 extends over 12 amino acids. Per the germline V gene, CDR1 is DFQATT and CDR2 is SNEGSKA (reference sequence). The germline V and J ends were trimmed by 3 bases and 2 bases, with 8 bases remaining between them. The CDR3 coding sequence is TGCAGTGCTAGCAGCAGCCCCTACGAGCAGTACTTC. Encoded protein: CSASSSPYEQYF.

This clonotype was counted only a few times. The rearrangement links TRBV12-3 or TRBV12-4 to TRBJ2-5; D is uncertain. The V end lost 6 bases, the J end lost 0 bases, and 8 bases lay between the germline ends. This CDR3 comprises 13 residues. The CDR3 sequence is CASRPAYQETQYF. The CDR3, as DNA: TGTGCCAGCAGACCCGCGTACCAAGAGACCCAGTACTTC.

As concerns this clonotype: With a much larger clone just one base away, this may be a read error. The V and J genes are TRBV4-1 and TRBJ2-3; the D gene could be TRBD1 or TRBD2 (6 bases each). CDR1 is MGHRA, CDR2 YSYEKL, per germline. The CDR3 spans 16 residues. V dropped 1 base and J dropped 4 bases, with 15 bases sitting between them. This CDR3 reads CASSQGGGTWADTQYF. DNA for the CDR3: TGCGCCAGCAGCCAAGGAGGGGGGACATGGGCAGATACGCAGTATTTT.

In regard to this clonotype: The junction departs from germline at one end; a sequencing error may be responsible. This chain joins TRBV4-2 and TRBJ1-5, with D hard to call. CDR3 length equals 16 residues. Germline CDR1 is LGHNA and CDR2 is YNFKEQ. CDR3 region: CASSQVMWDSNQPQDF. The CDR3 DNA is TGTGCCAGCAGCCAAGTTATGTGGGATAGCAATCAGCCCCAGGATTTT.

This clonotype came up many times. The V call is TRBV15, the J call TRBJ2-5; D gene unclear. The germline V gene encodes CDR1 LNHNV and CDR2 YYDKDF (reference sequence). The length of the CDR3 is 13 residues. V lost 4 bases, J lost 3 bases, and 9 bases lay in between. The CDR3 is CATSTRLEETQYF. CDR3 bases: TGTGCCACCAGCACCCGACTCGAAGAGACCCAGTACTTC. The full variable domain, in which reference TRBV15 and TRBJ2-5 provide the parts outside the CDR3, is DAMVIQNPRYQVTQFGKPVTLSCSQTLNHNVMYWYQQKSSQAPKLLFHYYDKDFNNEADTPDNFQSRRPNTSFCFLDIRSPGLGDTAMYLCATSTRLEETQYFGPGTRLLVL.

The genes are TRBV5-4 and TRBJ1-1, with D maybe TRBD1 (5 bases). The CDR3 is 14 residues long. Trimming took off 4 bases at V and 1 base at J, with 11 bases between the two ends. The germline V gene has CDR1 SGHNT and CDR2 YYREEE (reference sequence). DNA for the CDR3: TGTGCCAGCAGCCCTCGACAGCCGAACACTGAAGCTTTCTTT. This gives the protein CASSPRQPNTEAFF. The whole variable domain, filled in from reference TRBV5-4 and TRBJ1-1, reads ETGVTQSPTHLIKTRGQQVTLRCSSQSGHNTVSWYQQALGQGPQFIFQYYREEENGRGNFPPRFSGLQFPNYSSELNVNALELDDSALYLCASSPRQPNTEAFFGQGTRLTVV.

The gene calls are TRBV3-1 and TRBJ2-3; D perhaps matches TRBD1 (5 bases). Germline assignment: CDR1 LGHDT and CDR2 YNNKEL (reference sequence). This CDR3 is 13 amino acids long. CDR3 nucleotides: TGTGACAGAAGCCCATGGGGCTTAGATACGCAGTATTTT. Translating it yields CDRSPWGLDTQYF.

At least ten counts were recorded for this clonotype. The V and J genes are TRBV28 and TRBJ1-4; 8 bases line up with TRBD1. CDR1 and CDR2 (germline): MDHEN, SYDVKM. The V and J ends lost 6 bases and 3 bases, in that order; junction bases with no gene match: 6. This CDR3 is 15 amino acids long. The CDR3 loop reads CASRPLDRANEKLFF. CDR3 sequence (DNA): TGTGCCAGCAGGCCCTTGGACAGGGCTAATGAAAAACTGTTTTTT.

The chain carries TRBV29-1 and TRBJ1-5; tentative D call: TRBD1 (6 bases). The germline V gene has CDR1 SQVTM and CDR2 ANQGSEA. The CDR3 has 15 residues. The V end lost 4 bases, the J end lost 2 bases, and 15 bases lay between the germline ends. The CDR3 reads CSVAGGAGGNQPQHF. The CDR3 nucleotides are TGCAGCGTTGCGGGGGGCGCTGGAGGCAATCAGCCCCAGCATTTT.

This clonotype was detected ten times or more. This CDR3 is CASSEAHGYEQYF. In DNA form, the CDR3 reads TGTGCCAGCAGTGAAGCCCACGGCTACGAGCAGTACTTC. The rearrangement joins TRBV6-1 to TRBJ2-7; no clear D. Germline loops: CDR1 MNHNS, CDR2 SASEGT. The length of the CDR3 is 13 residues. Trimming took 0 bases from V and 3 from J, leaving 6 bases between them.

In this sample, this clonotype turned up once. A much larger clone lies one base from this, so it may be a read error. The chain carries TRBV24-1 and TRBJ1-5, with 9 bases aligning to TRBD1. Per germline, CDR1 KGHDR and CDR2 SFDVKD. The CDR3 spans 15 residues. The CDR3 DNA sequence: TGTGCCACCAGTGATACCGGGACAGGGTTTCAGCCCCGGCATTTT. Translated, it gives CATSDTGTGFQPRHF.

CDR3 amino acids: CASSMSVASGLLAKNIQYF. Written as DNA, the CDR3 is TGTGCCAGTAGTATGTCCGTGGCTAGCGGATTACTAGCCAAAAACATTCAGTACTTC. The rearrangement uses TRBV19 and TRBJ2-4; 7 bases agree with TRBD2. CDR1 and CDR2 (germline): LNHDA, SQIVND (reference sequence). The CDR3 is 19 residues long. Trimming cost V 3 bases and J 0 bases; bases outside gene matches: 14. Full variable domain (rest looked up from reference TRBV19 and TRBJ2-4): DGGITQSPKYLFRKEGQNVTLSCEQNLNHDAMYWYRQDPGQGLRLIYYSQIVNDFQKGDIAEGYSVSREKKESFPLTVTSAQKNPTAFYLCASSMSVASGLLAKNIQYFGAGTRLSVL.

At least ten counts were recorded for this clonotype. The chain carries TRBV27 and TRBJ2-1; 11 bases fit TRBD1. Trimming at V came to 5 bases and at J to 8 bases, leaving 5 bases not matched to a gene. This CDR3 has 14 amino acids. CDR1 and CDR2 (germline): MNHEY, SMNVEV (reference sequence). Here the CDR3 DNA reads TGTGCCAGCAGTCCCGGGACAGGGGGTTATGAGCAGTTCTTC. This encodes CASSPGTGGYEQFF.

This clonotype came up many times. V usage is TRBV6-6 and J usage is TRBJ2-1; 10 positions agree with TRBD2. CDR1 MNHNY and CDR2 SVGAGI come from the germline V gene (reference sequence). CDR3 length equals 18 residues. The V gene end was trimmed by 0 bases and the J gene end by 7 bases; junction bases not matched to a gene: 12. CDR3 in DNA: TGTGCCAGCAGTTACTCGAAATCCCTAGCGGGAGATCGGAATGAGCAGTTCTTC. This gives the protein CASSYSKSLAGDRNEQFF.

This chain uses TRBV4-1 with TRBJ1-3; the D is unclear. This CDR3 has 15 residues. Per the germline V gene, CDR1 is MGHRA and CDR2 is YSYEKL. V lost 4 bases and J lost 0, with 10 bases in between. CDR3 in DNA: TGCGCCAGCAGCCGAAGTTTCAGCTCTGGAAACACCATATATTTT. Its translation: CASSRSFSSGNTIYF.

As regards this clonotype: It may be a read error: a sequence one base away is much more abundant. The chain is built from TRBV28 and TRBJ2-3, with D possibly TRBD2 on 5 matching bases. The CDR3 totals 13 residues. The V gene's germline CDR1 is MDHEN and CDR2 SYDVKM. The DNA for the CDR3 is TGTGCCAGCGGGTCGGGGAGCACATATACGCAGTATTTT. Translated: CASGSGSTYTQYF.

This rearrangement joins TRBV7-2 to TRBJ2-5, with 10 nucleotides matching TRBD2. Germline V gene sequence: CDR1 SGHTA, CDR2 FQGNSA. The CDR3 runs to 18 residues. With V trimmed by 6 bases and J by 4 bases, 17 bases remained unmatched. The CDR3 nucleotides are TGTGCCAGCAGGGCCCAGATGGCTAGCGGGAGCTTCCGAGAGACCCAGTACTTC. Protein sequence: CASRAQMASGSFRETQYF.

The rearrangement uses TRBV12-3 or TRBV12-4 and TRBJ2-7; TRBD1 might be the D (6 bases). The length of the CDR3 is 14 residues. Trimming cost V 5 bases and J 4 bases, with 15 bases left between them. The CDR3 loop is CASSIQGVGYEQYF. CDR3 coding DNA: TGTGCCAGCAGTATACAGGGAGTGGGGTACGAGCAGTACTTC.